Included here is one T cell receptor beta chain sequence, with context. Its specificity is unknown. With 60 Vbeta and 13 Jbeta primers, the PCR was carried out. Produced via immunoSEQ multiplex PCR; TCRdb's table is partial and in-frame only. The sample yields some 120,000 clones, less than 85% seen once. This sample is drawn from a study of cytomegalovirus exposure and HLA in healthy donors. General study results and limits: The majority of CMV-associated TCR beta chains were reported as apparently HLA-restricted in a later analysis.

The CDR3 is 18 residues long. Germline CDR1 and CDR2: LNHDA and SQIVND (reference sequence). The V and J ends lost 6 bases and 1 base, in that order; junction bases with no gene match: 12. The rearrangement links TRBV19 to TRBJ2-6; TRBD1 matches 7 bases. This TCR was sampled from a man between 40 and 49 years old in good health and CMV-seronegative. Sequenced sample: PBMCs. The CDR3 DNA reads TGTGCCAGTAGAGATTCCGGGACAGTCCAATCTGGGGCCAACGTCCTGACTTTC. It specifies CASRDSGTVQSGANVLTF.